A single sample is the source of the 26 T cell receptor beta chains below, sequenced in a study of T cells in localized non-small cell lung cancer. Clones were sequenced by immunoSEQ multiplex PCR, and TCRdb holds only the in-frame ones, with some missing. The sample gives tens of thousands of clones, 70% to 90% of which show up once; approximately 22% is in the top ten. The material sequenced was peripheral blood, taken before any cancer treatment. These TCRs come from a man aged 35-75 years with stage I squamous cell lung carcinoma.

The chain uses TRBV10-3 and TRBJ2-2; D is uncertain. The length of the CDR3 is 14 residues. The ends were cut back, 7 bases at V and 1 base at J, with 10 bases in the middle. From germline, CDR1 is ENHRY and CDR2 SYGVKD. CDR3 nucleotides: TGTGCCATCACTCCGGTCGGGAACACCGGGGAGCTGTTTTTT. As protein: CAITPVGNTGELFF.

This clone was picked up a small number of times. Other nucleotide sequences in the sample specify the same CDR3. The V gene is TRBV7-3, the J gene TRBJ2-1; D uncertain. This CDR3 region has 13 residues. Trimming shortened V by 5 bases and J by 6 bases, and 11 bases separated the two germline ends. Germline V lookup: CDR1 SGHTA, CDR2 FQGTGA. The CDR3 coding sequence is TGTGCCAGCAGCCTGTCTCCCTCCAATGAGCAGTTCTTC. Protein: CASSLSPSNEQFF. The entire variable domain, with the rest obtained from reference TRBV7-3 and TRBJ2-1, is as follows: GAGVSQTPSNKVTEKGKYVELRCDPISGHTALYWYRQSLGQGPEFLIYFQGTGAADDSGLPNDRFFAVRPEGSVSTLKIQRTERGDSAVYLCASSLSPSNEQFFGPGTRLTVL.

V usage is TRBV30 and J usage is TRBJ2-3, with no clear D. CDR3 size: 14 residues. Germline V gene sequence: CDR1 GTSNPN, CDR2 SVGIG (reference sequence). V was trimmed by 5 bases and J by 1 base, leaving 13 bases between them. CDR3 residues: CAWGNAEGTDTQYF. The CDR3 DNA is TGTGCCTGGGGGAACGCTGAGGGCACAGATACGCAGTATTTT.

The chain uses TRBV19 and TRBJ2-1; possible D gene TRBD2, 6 bases. CDR1 is LNHDA, CDR2 SQIVND, per germline (reference sequence). Trimming removed 2 bases from V and 4 bases from J, with 12 bases in between. The CDR3 contains 15 residues. The CDR3 coding sequence is TGTGCCAGTAGTATATCGGACTACTCTTACAATGAGCAGTTCTTC. Protein product: CASSISDYSYNEQFF.

The chain carries TRBV5-1 and TRBJ2-5; 8 nucleotides match TRBD1. Germline V gene lookup returns CDR1 SGHRS and CDR2 YFSETQ. V dropped 7 bases and J dropped 2; count of bases not matched to a gene: 7. This CDR3 region has 14 residues. In DNA, the CDR3 is TGCGCCAGCGGCACAGGGGGAGAGCAAGAGACCCAGTACTTC. Translation gives CASGTGGEQETQYF.

The gene calls are TRBV29-1 and TRBJ2-5; 7 nucleotides agree with TRBD1. In germline, CDR1 is SQVTM, CDR2 ANQGSEA. This CDR3 has 14 amino acids. The V segment lost 7 bases and the J segment 4 bases; nucleotides outside the gene matches: 12. The CDR3 region is CSAPATGVIETQYF. The CDR3 nucleotides read TGCAGCGCCCCCGCTACAGGGGTTATAGAGACCCAGTACTTC.

The chain carries TRBV4-3 and TRBJ2-4; tentatively, D is TRBD2 (7 bases). CDR1 and CDR2 (germline): LGHNA, YSLEER. The V gene lost 0 bases and the J gene lost 1 base, with 16 bases spanning the gap. This CDR3 has 18 residues. The CDR3 DNA is TGCGCCAGCAGCCAAGAATCAGTTCGGGGGGCGGCCAAAAACATTCAGTACTTC. Amino acid sequence: CASSQESVRGAAKNIQYF.

This clone was observed a single time. Additional DNA sequences in this sample encode the identical CDR3. This sequence joins TRBV5-1 and TRBJ2-3, with D possibly matching TRBD1 (5 bases). Germline lookup yields CDR1 SGHRS and CDR2 YFSETQ. Trimming shortened V by 2 bases and J by 0 bases, and 7 bases separated the two germline ends. CDR3 size: 14 residues. The CDR3, as DNA: TGCGCCAGCAGCTTAGGGGATAGCACAGATACGCAGTATTTT. Its protein product is CASSLGDSTDTQYF. The full variable domain, its missing parts supplied by reference TRBV5-1 and TRBJ2-3, is KAGVTQTPRYLIKTRGQQVTLSCSPISGHRSVSWYQQTPGQGLQFLFEYFSETQRNKGNFPGRFSGRQFSNSRSEMNVSTLELGDSALYLCASSLGDSTDTQYFGPGTRLTVL.

The chain employs TRBV28 and TRBJ2-1; 10 nucleotides agree with TRBD1. Germline values: CDR1 MDHEN, CDR2 SYDVKM. V trimming: 6 bases; J trimming: 8 bases; junction bases outside the gene matches: 10. The CDR3 runs 15 residues. CDR3 region: CASSLEDRGWDEQFF. Here the CDR3 DNA reads TGTGCCAGCAGCCTAGAGGACAGGGGGTGGGATGAGCAGTTCTTC.

This clone was observed a single time. The V gene is TRBV5-6, the J gene TRBJ2-7; 7 nucleotides line up with TRBD1. This CDR3 contains 13 residues. V trimming: 7 bases; J trimming: 3 bases; junction bases outside the gene matches: 7. Germline lookup yields CDR1 SGHDT and CDR2 YYEEEE. The CDR3 DNA sequence: TGTGCCAGCCCACAGGGGATGTTCTACGAGCAGTACTTC. The encoded protein is CASPQGMFYEQYF.

In DNA, the CDR3 is TGCGCCAGCAGCTTCAGCGGGTCCACAGATACGCAGTATTTT. This encodes CASSFSGSTDTQYF. The V gene is TRBV5-1, the J gene TRBJ2-3, with D possibly TRBD2 on 6 matching bases. The ends were cut back, 2 bases at V and 2 bases at J, with 9 bases in the middle. Germline V gene data show CDR1 as SGHRS and CDR2 as YFSETQ. This CDR3 contains 14 residues.

The gene calls are TRBV5-1 and TRBJ2-3, with D possibly matching TRBD1 (6 bases). This CDR3 is built from 14 residues. Trimming took off 0 bases at V and 5 bases at J, with 10 bases between the two ends. CDR1 is SGHRS and CDR2 is YFSETQ in the germline V gene. The CDR3 here is CASSLAVTGDTQYF. For the CDR3, the DNA is TGCGCCAGCAGCTTGGCCGTGACAGGAGATACGCAGTATTTT. The complete variable domain, with remaining parts taken from reference TRBV5-1 and TRBJ2-3, reads KAGVTQTPRYLIKTRGQQVTLSCSPISGHRSVSWYQQTPGQGLQFLFEYFSETQRNKGNFPGRFSGRQFSNSRSEMNVSTLELGDSALYLCASSLAVTGDTQYFGPGTRLTVL.

This clone was detected only a few times. The chain has TRBV9 and TRBJ2-1, with a tentative D call TRBD1 (5 bases). Trimming removed 0 bases from V and 8 bases from J, with 12 bases in between. Germline V gives CDR1 SGDLS, CDR2 YYNGEE. The CDR3 is 14 residues long. DNA for the CDR3: TGTGCCAGCAGCGTAGCTATAGGGGCAGATGAGCAGTTCTTC. Residues: CASSVAIGADEQFF.

This clone was recorded only once. The chain uses TRBV14 and TRBJ2-2, with 8 bases that match TRBD2. The J segment lost 7 bases and the V segment lost 5 bases, leaving 6 bases of the junction unmatched. The germline V gene encodes CDR1 SGHDN and CDR2 FVKESK. The CDR3 loop spans 14 amino acids. The CDR3 DNA follows: TGTGCCAGCAGCGACAGCGGGAGATTCGGGGAGCTGTTTTTT. Protein product: CASSDSGRFGELFF.

The chain uses TRBV5-1 and TRBJ2-5; D gene unclear. Germline assignment: CDR1 SGHRS and CDR2 YFSETQ. The CDR3 loop spans 13 amino acids. With 0 bases removed from V and 2 bases from J, the gap between germline ends came to 5 bases. The CDR3 loop reads CASSLARQETQYF. DNA for the CDR3: TGCGCCAGCAGCTTGGCCAGGCAAGAGACCCAGTACTTC.

This chain connects TRBV27 to TRBJ2-7; D uncertain. The CDR3 runs to 12 residues. Germline V CDR1 and CDR2: MNHEY, SMNVEV (reference sequence). Trimming pared 4 bases from V and 5 bases from J, leaving 9 bases between. Written as DNA, the CDR3 is TGTGCCAGCAGTTCCTCCCCCCACGAGCAGTACTTC. Its translation: CASSSSPHEQYF.

The chain recombines TRBV23-1 with TRBJ2-4; 7 bases fit TRBD2. TRBV23-1 is filed as an ORF, its function uncertain. Unmatched junction bases numbered 11, after V lost 0 bases and J lost 0 bases. This CDR3 comprises 19 residues. The CDR3 here is CASSQSRAGVVVAKNIQYF. Here the CDR3 DNA reads TGCGCCAGCAGTCAATCCAGGGCGGGAGTAGTAGTAGCCAAAAACATTCAGTACTTC.

J is TRBJ2-1 and V is TRBV30; the match to TRBD2 covers 7 bases. Germline CDR1 and CDR2: GTSNPN and SVGIG (reference sequence). After removal of 5 bases from V and 5 bases from J, the junction contained 9 bases not matched to a gene. The CDR3 spans 14 residues. The CDR3 reads CAWGGGSLHNEQFF. CDR3 DNA sequence: TGTGCCTGGGGCGGGGGATCTTTACACAATGAGCAGTTCTTC. Based on the CDR3 plus reference TRBV30 and TRBJ2-1, the full variable domain is SQTIHQWPATLVQPVGSPLSLECTVEGTSNPNLYWYRQAAGRGLQLLFYSVGIGQISSEVPQNLSASRPQDRQFILSSKKLLLSDSGFYLCAWGGGSLHNEQFFGPGTRLTVL.

This chain links TRBV5-6 with TRBJ1-2, with D unresolved. V was clipped by 2 bases and J by 5 bases, with 13 bases between them. CDR1 is SGHDT and CDR2 is YYEEEE in the germline V gene. This CDR3 contains 14 residues. CDR3 loop: CASSLWESTYGYTF. CDR3 in DNA: TGTGCCAGCAGCTTATGGGAGAGTACATATGGCTACACCTTC.

The genes are TRBV29-1 and TRBJ2-1; 8 bases are a match to TRBD1. Trimming removed 5 bases from V and 7 bases from J; junction bases left unmatched: 4. Germline V gene lookup returns CDR1 SQVTM and CDR2 ANQGSEA. The CDR3 contains 12 residues. The CDR3 DNA reads as TGCAGCGTTAGACAGGGGAGGAATGAGCAGTTCTTC. It translates to CSVRQGRNEQFF.

The chain joins TRBV30 to TRBJ1-2; D is possibly TRBD1 (6 bases). Trimming removed 3 bases from V and 5 bases from J, with 19 bases in between. CDR1 and CDR2 (germline): GTSNPN, SVGIG (reference sequence). The CDR3 spans 15 residues. As DNA, the CDR3 is TGTGCCTGGAGCATCATCGGGCAGGGGAAGTATGGCTACACCTTC. As protein: CAWSIIGQGKYGYTF.

The chain is built from TRBV5-1 and TRBJ2-7, with D possibly being TRBD2 (5 bases). The germline CDR1 and CDR2 sequences are SGHRS and YFSETQ. Trimming pared 0 bases from V and 3 bases from J, leaving 13 bases between. The CDR3 is 15 residues long. CDR3 nucleotides: TGCGCCAGCAGCTTGGTAGGACTCAGCGACTACGAGCAGTACTTC. Its translation: CASSLVGLSDYEQYF.

In this sample, this clone turned up once. The chain has TRBV4-3 and TRBJ2-7; no definite D call. The CDR3 has 16 residues. Trimming cost V 0 bases and J 6 bases, with 18 bases left between them. Germline CDR1 is LGHNA and CDR2 is YSLEER. CDR3 coding DNA: TGCGCCAGCAGCCAAGAAGGACCCTTAAAGGGCTCCGAGCAGTACTTC. This translates into CASSQEGPLKGSEQYF.

J is TRBJ2-7 and V is TRBV5-1, with D maybe TRBD1 (6 bases). In germline, CDR1 is SGHRS, CDR2 YFSETQ. The CDR3 extends over 15 amino acids. Deletions cut 1 base from V and 4 bases from J, with 15 bases between. The CDR3 protein is CASSLMVEGTYEQYF. CDR3 sequence (DNA): TGCGCCAGCAGCTTGATGGTAGAGGGGACATACGAGCAGTACTTC.

The table lists this clone with a few counts. V and J are TRBV6-6 and TRBJ1-4, with 7 bases aligning to TRBD1. J lost 11 bases, V lost 6 bases, and 9 bases had no gene match. This CDR3 spans 13 amino acids. CDR1 and CDR2 (germline): MNHNY, SVGAGI (reference sequence). The CDR3 spells CASSPTGFGKLFF. The DNA of the CDR3 is TGTGCCAGCAGCCCGACAGGGTTCGGCAAACTGTTTTTT.

The chain combines TRBV6-1 with TRBJ2-7; D possibly corresponds to TRBD1 (5 bases). Germline V gives CDR1 MNHNS, CDR2 SASEGT. This CDR3 has 12 residues. Trimming left V 5 bases short and J 4 bases short, with 9 bases between. The CDR3 is CASSKRGYEQYF. The CDR3 DNA sequence: TGTGCCAGCAGTAAAAGGGGATACGAGCAGTACTTC.